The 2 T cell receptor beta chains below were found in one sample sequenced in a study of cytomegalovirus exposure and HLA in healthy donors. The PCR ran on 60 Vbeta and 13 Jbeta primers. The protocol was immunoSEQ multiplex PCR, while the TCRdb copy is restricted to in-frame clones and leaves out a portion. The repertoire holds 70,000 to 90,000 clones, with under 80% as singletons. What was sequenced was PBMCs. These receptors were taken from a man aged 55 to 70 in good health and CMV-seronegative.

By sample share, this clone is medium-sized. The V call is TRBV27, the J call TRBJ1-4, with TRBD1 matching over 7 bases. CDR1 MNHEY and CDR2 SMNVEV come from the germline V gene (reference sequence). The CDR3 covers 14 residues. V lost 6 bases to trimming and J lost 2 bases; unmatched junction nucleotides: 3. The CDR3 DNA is TGTGCCAGCAGCCCGGGACAGACTAATGAAAAACTGTTTTTT. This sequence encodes CASSPGQTNEKLFF.

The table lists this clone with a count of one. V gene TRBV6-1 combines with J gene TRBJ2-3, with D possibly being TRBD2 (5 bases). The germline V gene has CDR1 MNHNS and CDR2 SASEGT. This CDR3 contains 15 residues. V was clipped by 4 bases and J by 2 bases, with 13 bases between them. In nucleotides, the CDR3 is TGTGCCAGCAGTGCCTCAAGGACTTCCACAGATACGCAGTATTTT. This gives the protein CASSASRTSTDTQYF.